This TCR beta chain is drawn from a study of T cell clusters in autoimmune cytopenias. Study-wide results and limits: TRB repertoire shifts in secondary cytopenia and chronic lymphocytic leukemia mostly reflected lymphoma, not autoimmunity.

TRB amplification used approximately 250 ng of peripheral blood genomic DNA. Controls with untreated chronic lymphocytic leukemia and no autoimmune cytopenia averaged approximately 71 years, median around 63 years. In terms of frequency, this clonotype is large. Its antigen is unidentified. TRB rearrangements were amplified by touch-down multiplex PCR with mixed TRB-A/B primers. TCRdb reprocessed the multiplex PCR reads and reports one entry per CDR3 protein, with no DNA. This sample's clone table lists approximately 590 distinct CDR3 sequences. These data also formed part of another study, on T cell repertoires in aging, cancer and after chemotherapy. As that report states: Compared with age-matched healthy donors, untreated hematological or solid cancer patients showed higher blood TCR clonality.

Sequenced input: peripheral blood. This receptor was obtained from a human donor with chronic lymphocytic leukemia.

CDR3 loop: CASSPAWGPTDTQYF. This sequence joins TRBV27 and TRBJ2-3; TCRdb indicates TRBD2, and absent DNA this call remains unverified. Germline CDR1 reads MNHEY; CDR2 reads SMNVEV (reference sequence). This CDR3 has 15 residues.